The rows below give T cell receptor beta chains drawn from one sample of a study of blood T cell repertoires in COVID-19. TCRdb's copy holds only in-frame clones and misses some; the assay was immunoSEQ multiplex PCR. The data show some 320,000 clones, roughly nine tenths seen once. Sequencing was done on a sample of PBMCs or T cells enriched from blood (not recorded which). The receptors come from a man aged 55 to 69 who had recovered from COVID-19. The CDR3 runs from the conserved cysteine through the conserved F or W. The D gene is left open where the match is weak. Expanded clones get a size class; other rows say once, few or many, or leave the size out.

v_call	d_call	j_call	clone_size	cdr3_nt	cdr3_aa
TRBV5-4	TRBD1	TRBJ2-5	-	TGTGCCAGCAGCGGTGCGGACAGGAGGGAGACCCAGTACTTC	CASSGADRRETQYF
TRBV24-1	-	TRBJ2-7	-	TGTGCCACCAGTGACTCCGGAGACCCGTCCTACGAGCAGTACTTC	CATSDSGDPSYEQYF
TRBV6-5	-	TRBJ1-2	few	TGTGCCAGCAGTTATAACAGCTATGGCTACACCTTC	CASSYNSYGYTF
TRBV3-1/TRBV3-2	-	TRBJ2-7	once	TGTGCCAGCAGCCAAGAGACGGGGACAAGAGAGCAGTACTTC	CASSQETGTREQYF
TRBV7-9	TRBD2	TRBJ2-1	-	TGTGCCAGCAGCTTACTAGCGGGATACAATGAGCAGTTCTTC	CASSLLAGYNEQFF
TRBV7-8	-	TRBJ2-7	-	TGTGCCAGCAGCTTACAGGGGGGCTACGAGCAGTACTTC	CASSLQGGYEQYF
TRBV5-5	-	TRBJ1-2	-	TGTGCCAGCAGCTTCGGGAGGGCTCAGAATGGCTACACCTTC	CASSFGRAQNGYTF
TRBV27	-	TRBJ2-1	-	TGTGCCAGCAGTCCTCAGACAGTAGAATCACAGTTCTTC	CASSPQTVESQFF
TRBV6-5	TRBD1	TRBJ1-6	-	TGTGCCAGCAGTTACGACAGGGAGAATTCACCCCTCCACTTT	CASSYDRENSPLHF
TRBV7-3	TRBD2	TRBJ2-2	-	TGTGCCAGCAGCCTCCCTAGCGGGAGAAAGACCGGGGAGCTGTTTTTT	CASSLPSGRKTGELFF
TRBV19	-	TRBJ1-1	-	TGTGCCAGTAGTATTGGGTCAGGGGAGAACACTGAAGCTTTCTTT	CASSIGSGENTEAFF
TRBV21-1	-	TRBJ2-5	-	TGTGCCACCTCAACTCTTAGACAGAACGAGACCCAGTACTTC	CATSTLRQNETQYF
TRBV6-4	-	TRBJ2-7	few	TGTGCCAGCAGTGACGGGCAGGCCTCCTACGAGCAGTACTTC	CASSDGQASYEQYF
TRBV12-3/TRBV12-4	-	TRBJ2-5	-	TGTGCCAGCAGGGACAGCTACCAAGAGACCCAGTACTTC	CASRDSYQETQYF
TRBV25-1	-	TRBJ1-3	-	TGTGCCAGCAGTGAAACCCGGGACATTGGAAACACCATATATTTT	CASSETRDIGNTIYF
TRBV28	-	TRBJ2-7	-	TGTGCCAGCAGTCGGGGAGTGCGTAAGTACTTC	CASSRGVRKYF
TRBV28	-	TRBJ2-5	-	TGTGCCAGCAGTTTGAGCGCCCGGGCCCAGTACTTC	CASSLSARAQYF
TRBV7-2	-	TRBJ2-7	-	TGTGCCAGCAGCCCGCAACCGCACATCTCCTACGAGCAGTACTTC	CASSPQPHISYEQYF
TRBV5-1	-	TRBJ1-1	-	TGCGCCAGCAGCTCCCTCGGGGTTGGGGAGACTGAAGCTTTCTTT	CASSSLGVGETEAFF
TRBV6-2/TRBV6-3	-	TRBJ2-7	-	TGTGCCAGCAGTTACCGGACTAACTCCTACGAGCAGTACTTC	CASSYRTNSYEQYF
TRBV6-5	TRBD2	TRBJ2-2	-	TGTGCCAGCAGTTACCCCGGGCTAGCGGGAGGGGAGCTGTTTTTT	CASSYPGLAGGELFF
TRBV9	-	TRBJ1-6	-	TGTGCCAGCAGCGTAGGTGGGGCTGGCGATTCACCCCTCCACTTT	CASSVGGAGDSPLHF
TRBV6-6	TRBD2	TRBJ2-5	-	TGTGCCAGCAGTTTTCGAGGGACTAGCGCCGAGACCCAGTACTTC	CASSFRGTSAETQYF
TRBV15	TRBD1	TRBJ1-5	-	TGTGCCACCAGCAGGGGACAGGGAAGCAATCAGCCCCAGCATTTT	CATSRGQGSNQPQHF
TRBV30	TRBD2	TRBJ2-3	-	TGTGCCTGGAGTGTATTGACTGAGACTAGCGGCCGCACAGATACGCAGTATTTT	CAWSVLTETSGRTDTQYF
TRBV6-4	TRBD2	TRBJ2-3	few	TGTGCCAGCAGTGTTAGTAGCGGGAGTTCTTATACGCAGTATTTT	CASSVSSGSSYTQYF
TRBV11-3	-	TRBJ2-2	-	TGTGCCAGCACCCCAACGAGCACCGGGGAGCTGTTTTTT	CASTPTSTGELFF
TRBV9	TRBD2	TRBJ2-7	-	TGTGCCAGCGGAGACGCCCCTAGCGGTAGCTCCTACGAGCAGTACTTC	CASGDAPSGSSYEQYF
TRBV10-3	TRBD1	TRBJ2-5	-	TGTGCCATCAGCGATACAGGGGAAGAGACCCAGTACTTC	CAISDTGEETQYF
TRBV6-1	TRBD2	TRBJ2-3	-	TGTGCCAGCAGTGAAGCGCCGACTAGCGGGAGTGCAGATACGCAGTATTTT	CASSEAPTSGSADTQYF
TRBV28	TRBD1	TRBJ1-5	-	TGTGCCAGCAGTTTATTGGGGACAGGGGGCGCCCGGGATAGCAATCAGCCCCAGCATTTT	CASSLLGTGGARDSNQPQHF
TRBV7-3	TRBD2	TRBJ2-1	-	TGTGCCAGCAGCTGGACTAGCGGGAGCCATGAGCAGTTCTTC	CASSWTSGSHEQFF
TRBV10-2	-	TRBJ2-6	-	TGCGCCAGTCGGGAATCTGGGGCCAACGTCCTGACTTTC	CASRESGANVLTF
TRBV7-9	-	TRBJ1-5	-	TGTGCCAGCAGCTTAGGGCAGGGTAGTGGCAATCAGCCCCAGCATTTT	CASSLGQGSGNQPQHF
TRBV5-1	TRBD2	TRBJ2-1	-	TGCGCCAGCAGCTTATCCGGGACTAACACCTACAATGAGCAGTTCTTC	CASSLSGTNTYNEQFF
TRBV4-1	-	TRBJ2-1	-	TGCGCCAGCAGCCCCTACAACAGGGGGGGGTCGGATGAGCAGTTCTTC	CASSPYNRGGSDEQFF
TRBV7-9	-	TRBJ1-2	-	TGTGCCAGCAGCTTAGCGGGAAACTCGGGGGGCTACACCTTC	CASSLAGNSGGYTF
TRBV12-2	-	TRBJ1-3	-	TGTGCAAGTCGCTTATGGGCTAAGGAAAAGGATGGAAACACCATATATTTT	CASRLWAKEKDGNTIYF
TRBV28	-	TRBJ1-2	-	TGTGCCAGCAGTATCCTAGGGGGTAGCTATGGCTACACCTTC	CASSILGGSYGYTF
TRBV11-2	-	TRBJ1-1	-	TGTGCCAGCAGCGGGGACCGGAGGGACACTGAAGCTTTCTTT	CASSGDRRDTEAFF
TRBV5-1	-	TRBJ2-3	-	TGCGCCAGCAGCTTAACTGATGGTACGCAGTATTTT	CASSLTDGTQYF
TRBV7-9	TRBD1	TRBJ2-7	-	TGTGCCAGCAGCGCGCCGGGACAGGGAGTCTGGGAGCAGTACTTC	CASSAPGQGVWEQYF
TRBV5-4	-	TRBJ1-1	-	TGTGCCAGCAGCTCGAATCAGATGAACACTGAAGCTTTCTTT	CASSSNQMNTEAFF
TRBV6-5	TRBD2	TRBJ2-7	-	TGTGCCAGCAGCCTAGCGGGAGAGGTCCCCTACGAGCAGTACTTC	CASSLAGEVPYEQYF
TRBV6-2/TRBV6-3	-	TRBJ1-1	-	TGTGCCAGCAGTTACTCTGGCAGAATGAACACTGAAGCTTTCTTT	CASSYSGRMNTEAFF
TRBV18	-	TRBJ1-4	-	TGTGCCAGCTCAACGACAAAGGATAATGAAAAACTGTTTTTT	CASSTTKDNEKLFF
TRBV9	TRBD2	TRBJ2-3	-	TGTGCCCCCAAGGGCGGGAGGGGCACAGATACGCAGTATTTT	CAPKGGRGTDTQYF
TRBV27	-	TRBJ2-3	-	TGTGCCAGCAGTTTAAAACAGAGCACAGATACGCAGTATTTT	CASSLKQSTDTQYF
TRBV11-2	-	TRBJ2-2	once	TGTGCCAGCAGCTTGGGGGGGCGCGGGACCGGGGAGCTGTTTTTT	CASSLGGRGTGELFF
TRBV19	TRBD1	TRBJ1-2	-	TGTGCCAGTACCTCAAGACAGGGGGATGGCTACACCTTC	CASTSRQGDGYTF
TRBV3-1/TRBV3-2	-	TRBJ2-7	-	TGTGCCAGCAGCTCAAATCCTCAGAACGAGCAGTACTTC	CASSSNPQNEQYF
TRBV6-2/TRBV6-3	-	TRBJ2-3	-	TGTGCCAGCAGTCCCCGGGCAGATACGCAGTATTTT	CASSPRADTQYF
TRBV9	-	TRBJ1-1	-	TGTGCCAGCAGCAGGTCTGGGGGCCTCGGGAACACTGAAGCTTTCTTT	CASSRSGGLGNTEAFF
TRBV3-1/TRBV3-2	TRBD1	TRBJ1-1	-	TGTGCCAGCAGCGCCCGGGACAGGGGGAGCACTGAAGCTTTCTTT	CASSARDRGSTEAFF
TRBV29-1	TRBD2	TRBJ2-2	-	TGCAGCGTTGAGGTCGGGGGGGCGTACACCGGGGAGCTGTTTTTT	CSVEVGGAYTGELFF